This T cell receptor (beta chain) was sequenced during a study of cytomegalovirus exposure and HLA in healthy donors. Study results and caveats: The study had only CMV serostatus as immune exposure information.

The donors, nominally healthy at sampling, likely had unrecorded immune exposures. The germline CDR1 and CDR2 sequences are MNHEY and SVGAGI. This CDR3 is built from 14 residues. V lost 9 bases to trimming and J lost 0 bases, with 12 bases between them. This clone was recorded a few times. What it recognizes is unknown. The PCR ran on 60 Vbeta and 13 Jbeta primers. Profiled with immunoSEQ multiplex PCR; TCRdb holds only in-frame clones, not every one. The table shows around 100,000 clones, with more than 75% occurring only once. The genes are TRBV6-5 and TRBJ1-3; D is uncertain. This clonotype was obtained from a woman aged 45-60 years in good health and CMV-seropositive. The sample was PBMCs. The DNA for the CDR3 is TGTGCCAGTTTTGACGGGTTCTCTGGAAACACCATATATTTT. Protein product: CASFDGFSGNTIYF.